This is a list of T cell receptor beta chains from one sample in a study of shared clonotypes between healthy human individuals. Here immunoSEQ multiplex PCR was the method, and the copy in TCRdb shows in-frame clones only, minus some. The data contain over a million clones, roughly 96% of them singletons. The material sequenced was naive CD4+ T cells sorted from blood. The receptors stem from a man aged 30 to 45 in good health. The CDR3 runs from the conserved cysteine through the conserved F or W. The D gene is left open where the match is weak. Size values are once, few and many counts, or a class for expanded clones, and some rows have none.

size: NA
V: TRBV9
D: TRBD2
J: TRBJ2-7
DNA: TGTGCCAGCAGCGGCAACCTAGCGGCCGGGCCCTACGAGCAGTACTTC
CDR3: CASSGNLAAGPYEQYF

size: NA
V: TRBV7-6
D: TRBD2
J: TRBJ2-7
DNA: TGTGCCAGCAGCTTAGAGGCGGGAGGGTCTTACGAGCAGTACTTC
CDR3: CASSLEAGGSYEQYF

size: NA
V: TRBV23-1
D: NA
J: TRBJ2-7
DNA: TGCGCCAGCAGTCCCCATATACCCCACGAGTTGGCCGGGCAGTACTTC
CDR3: CASSPHIPHELAGQYF

size: NA
V: TRBV4-3
D: NA
J: TRBJ2-4
DNA: TGCGCCAGTAGCCCTGGGTCATCCCGGGGCAAAAACATTCAGTACTTC
CDR3: CASSPGSSRGKNIQYF

size: NA
V: TRBV23-1
D: NA
J: TRBJ2-7
DNA: TGCGCCAGCAGTCCCCAGAAAGCCTTCCCTTACGAGCAGTACTTC
CDR3: CASSPQKAFPYEQYF

size: few
V: TRBV19
D: NA
J: TRBJ2-7
DNA: TGTGCCAGTAGTATAGGGATTCCTACGAAGGAGCAGTACTTC
CDR3: CASSIGIPTKEQYF

size: NA
V: TRBV11-2
D: NA
J: TRBJ1-4
DNA: TGTGCCAGCAGACAGACAGGAACTAATGAAAAACTGTTTTTT
CDR3: CASRQTGTNEKLFF

size: NA
V: TRBV7-9
D: NA
J: TRBJ2-5
DNA: TGTGCCAGCAGCCCGGGACGCCAAGAGACCCAGTACTTC
CDR3: CASSPGRQETQYF

size: NA
V: TRBV7-9
D: TRBD1
J: TRBJ1-2
DNA: TGTGCCAGCAGCTTTGATACAGGGGGCGGGTACTATGGCTACACCTTC
CDR3: CASSFDTGGGYYGYTF

size: NA
V: TRBV7-6
D: NA
J: TRBJ2-1
DNA: TGTGCCAGCAGCTTAGGGAGTCGCGGTGAGCAGTTCTTC
CDR3: CASSLGSRGEQFF

size: few
V: TRBV11-2
D: NA
J: TRBJ2-7
DNA: TGTGCCAGCAGCGGTTGGTTCTGGGAGCAGTACTTC
CDR3: CASSGWFWEQYF

size: NA
V: TRBV7-2
D: NA
J: TRBJ2-1
DNA: TGTGCCAGCAGCTTAGCGTGGGGGCGGTACAATGAGCAGTTCTTC
CDR3: CASSLAWGRYNEQFF

size: NA
V: TRBV5-6
D: TRBD1
J: TRBJ1-4
DNA: TGTGCCAGCAGCAGACGACAGGGGATAAGGACTAATGAAAAACTGTTTTTT
CDR3: CASSRRQGIRTNEKLFF

size: NA
V: TRBV10-3
D: NA
J: TRBJ1-6
DNA: TGTGCCATCAAGGAAAATAATTCACCCCTCCACTTT
CDR3: CAIKENNSPLHF

size: NA
V: TRBV9
D: NA
J: TRBJ2-4
DNA: TGTGCCAGCAGCGAGGGCCCGATCGAAGCCAAAAACATTCAGTACTTC
CDR3: CASSEGPIEAKNIQYF

size: once
V: TRBV23-1
D: TRBD2
J: TRBJ2-7
DNA: TGCGCCAGCAGTCCAAGTAGCGGGTTTGCCTACGAGCAGTACTTC
CDR3: CASSPSSGFAYEQYF

size: NA
V: TRBV2
D: TRBD1
J: TRBJ2-2
DNA: TGTGCCAGCAGTCGGGACAGGAACACCGGGGAGCTGTTTTTT
CDR3: CASSRDRNTGELFF

size: NA
V: TRBV5-4
D: TRBD1
J: TRBJ2-3
DNA: TGTGCCAGCAGCGGGACAGTTAGCACAGATACGCAGTATTTT
CDR3: CASSGTVSTDTQYF

size: NA
V: TRBV7-2
D: NA
J: TRBJ2-1
DNA: TGTGCCAGCAGCTCTCTAGCGGTAGGGGGGAATGAGCAGTTCTTC
CDR3: CASSSLAVGGNEQFF

size: NA
V: TRBV9
D: NA
J: TRBJ1-1
DNA: TGTGCCAGCAGCGTTTCGGGGCCGAACACTGAAGCTTTCTTT
CDR3: CASSVSGPNTEAFF

size: NA
V: TRBV4-1
D: TRBD2
J: TRBJ2-1
DNA: TGCGCCAGCAGAACTATCGGGACTAGCGGGAGTTTATTCTACAATGAGCAGTTCTTC
CDR3: CASRTIGTSGSLFYNEQFF

size: NA
V: TRBV11-3
D: NA
J: TRBJ2-1
DNA: TGTGCCAGCGGGATGGGAAATGAGCAGTTCTTC
CDR3: CASGMGNEQFF

size: NA
V: TRBV19
D: NA
J: TRBJ2-7
DNA: TGTGCCAGTAGTATAGGGACAGTCTCCTACGAGCAGTACTTC
CDR3: CASSIGTVSYEQYF

size: NA
V: TRBV28
D: TRBD2
J: TRBJ2-7
DNA: TGTGCCAGCAGTCCAAGCGGGGTGGTCCACGAGCAGTACTTC
CDR3: CASSPSGVVHEQYF

size: few
V: TRBV10-1
D: NA
J: TRBJ2-1
DNA: TGCGCCAGCAGTGAGTCTCCAAGTTCCTACAATGAGCAGTTCTTC
CDR3: CASSESPSSYNEQFF

size: NA
V: TRBV20-1
D: NA
J: TRBJ2-3
DNA: TGCAGTTCGGGAGTCAAAGATACGCAGTATTTT
CDR3: CSSGVKDTQYF

size: once
V: TRBV10-3
D: TRBD1
J: TRBJ2-2
DNA: TGTGCCATCAGTGACCAGACAGGGCTCGAGAACACCGGGGAGCTGTTTTTT
CDR3: CAISDQTGLENTGELFF

size: NA
V: TRBV28
D: NA
J: TRBJ1-5
DNA: TGTGCCAGCAGTTTACGCCAGGGGTTGAGCAATCAGCCCCAGCATTTT
CDR3: CASSLRQGLSNQPQHF

size: NA
V: TRBV15
D: NA
J: TRBJ2-7
DNA: TGTGCCACCAGCAGAGATCCGCAGGGTGTCGACGAGCAGTACTTC
CDR3: CATSRDPQGVDEQYF

size: NA
V: TRBV6-5
D: TRBD2
J: TRBJ2-1
DNA: TGTGCCAGCAGTTGGACTAGCGGAGACCCCCCTGAGCAGTTCTTC
CDR3: CASSWTSGDPPEQFF

size: NA
V: TRBV7-9
D: NA
J: TRBJ2-1
DNA: TGTGCCAGCAGCTTAGTGCTGTGGAATGAGCAGTTCTTC
CDR3: CASSLVLWNEQFF

size: NA
V: TRBV7-9
D: TRBD2
J: TRBJ2-3
DNA: TGTGCCAGCAGGCGCGGAGCGGGAGTGGTAGATACGCAGTATTTT
CDR3: CASRRGAGVVDTQYF

size: NA
V: TRBV2
D: NA
J: TRBJ2-3
DNA: TGTGCCAGCAGTGAGGGGGAAATAAGCACAGATACGCAGTATTTT
CDR3: CASSEGEISTDTQYF

size: NA
V: TRBV4-2
D: NA
J: TRBJ2-1
DNA: TGTGCCAGCAGCCAAGACCAGTCGGAGCAGTTCTTC
CDR3: CASSQDQSEQFF

size: NA
V: TRBV7-2
D: NA
J: TRBJ2-6
DNA: TGTGCCAGCAGCTTAGCGCACAGTTCCTCTGGGGCCAACGTCCTGACTTTC
CDR3: CASSLAHSSSGANVLTF

size: NA
V: TRBV7-7
D: TRBD1
J: TRBJ2-5
DNA: TGTGCTAGCAGCCAGGACAGGGGGATTCTGGAGACCCAGTACTTC
CDR3: CASSQDRGILETQYF

size: NA
V: TRBV7-2
D: TRBD1
J: TRBJ2-5
DNA: TGTGCCAGCAGCTCCGGCTCCGGGACAGGGGAGACCCAGTACTTC
CDR3: CASSSGSGTGETQYF

size: NA
V: TRBV28
D: NA
J: TRBJ1-1
DNA: TGTGCCAGCAGAGGGGTGAGGAACACTGAAGCTTTCTTT
CDR3: CASRGVRNTEAFF

size: NA
V: TRBV2
D: TRBD1
J: TRBJ1-1
DNA: TGTGCCAGCACCCGGGACAGGGGGGTGGGTGAAGCTTTCTTT
CDR3: CASTRDRGVGEAFF

size: once
V: TRBV28
D: NA
J: TRBJ1-4
DNA: TGTGCCAGCAGTCTAACCGGGACCGGGAAAAAACTGTTTTTT
CDR3: CASSLTGTGKKLFF

size: NA
V: TRBV7-6
D: NA
J: TRBJ2-7
DNA: TGTGCCAGCAGCTTAAGTTCGGGCTACGAGCAGTACTTC
CDR3: CASSLSSGYEQYF

size: NA
V: TRBV4-1
D: TRBD1
J: TRBJ2-1
DNA: TGCGCCAGCAGCCAAGCAGGGGGTGGGTCGGGACAGGGAGTATCGGACAATGAGCAGTTCTTC
CDR3: CASSQAGGGSGQGVSDNEQFF

size: NA
V: TRBV30
D: TRBD2
J: TRBJ2-7
DNA: TGTGCCTGGAGAACTAGCGGGAGTAAAGTCTACGAGCAGTACTTC
CDR3: CAWRTSGSKVYEQYF

size: NA
V: TRBV18
D: NA
J: TRBJ1-5
DNA: TGTGCCAGCTCGCCCGACAGTCCGGGTCAGCCCCAGCATTTT
CDR3: CASSPDSPGQPQHF

size: NA
V: TRBV5-1
D: NA
J: TRBJ1-3
DNA: TGCGCCAGCAGCTTGGGGACAACTGGAAACACCATATATTTT
CDR3: CASSLGTTGNTIYF